This T cell receptor (beta chain) was profiled in a study of blood T cell repertoires in COVID-19 (dated by TCRdb to the early 2020s). Broadly, across the study: Samples covering the acute and convalescent phases of COVID-19 were provided by collaborators in the United States, Italy and Spain. Nearly every sample came with metadata listing a de-identified subject ID, COVID-19 status, age in years and sex. Where HLA class I and class II types were available, the types were taken from metadata supplied by the sample provider, not from assay-based typing. The samples were drawn from the first 160 participants of the ongoing ImmuneRACE study and from over 950 subjects provided by 6 global collaborators. The repertoires were released in a freely available public database meant as a resource for research on the immune response to SARS-CoV-2. Subjects who had been exposed to COVID-19, were actively infected with it, or had recovered from it provided the deeply sampled blood TCRbeta repertoires that made up the dataset. The prospective study material was composed of cDNA or gDNA derived from T cells, B-cell-depleted T cells, or PBMCs.

A remark on this clone: There is no known antigen for this receptor. No base-level quality is on record; no much larger clone is a single base apart.

The collaborating institutions used their own protocols to collect whole blood in K2EDTA tubes. For TCRbeta analysis, collaborators shipped samples in one of three forms: frozen whole blood, isolated PBMCs, or DNA extracted from either of those sample types. What the work shows at the level of the full study, not this receptor alone: Clinical and demographic metadata were provided uncurated, with the amount varying by source and participant.

TCRbeta CDR3 regions were amplified from genomic DNA by means of the immunoSEQ Assay, a bias-controlled multiplex PCR. Under the source paper's analysis protocol: The number of nucleated cells in each sample was estimated by amplification of reference gene primers within the assay. To quantify the absolute abundance of each unique TCRbeta CDR3 rearrangement, sequence reads were collapsed and filtered. Productive Simpson clonality was computed per sample as the square root of Simpson's diversity index over productive rearrangements. TCRdb retrieved this table from immuneACCESS and kept in-frame rearrangements only. Not all clones are present; in checked studies, unresolved V genes account for under half, and no reason is known for the remainder. V and J calls and clone size are given by that table; D and trimming were obtained from the DNA. This sample holds 300,000 to 400,000 clones; around 87% were observed only once. The leading ten clones occupy 1% of the sample.

Taken from the germline V gene (reference sequence), the CDR1 and CDR2 loops are SGHNT and YYREEE. The germline V end is reduced by 0 bases and the J end by 4 bases; junction bases left unmatched: 12. The CDR3 runs 17 amino acids, cysteine and phenylalanine included. Only the CDR3 portion is preserved as DNA: 51 bases, with reading frame beginning at the first base. This TCR was recovered from a man in his fifties or sixties with active or convalescent COVID-19. Sequenced sample: peripheral blood. This chain is built from TRBV5-4 and TRBJ1-1; 7 bases in between match TRBD1. The CDR3 here reads CASSLGGGNRGGTEAFF. The DNA is TGTGCCAGCAGCTTGGGAGGGGGCAATCGAGGAGGCACTGAAGCTTTCTTT.